These 13 T cell receptor beta chains were sequenced from one sample in a study of blood T cells in healthy people across ages. For the second PCR, which ran for about 6 to 11 cycles, a sample-barcoded 5' primer and a J-beta primer mix were used. Each CDR3 protein is one row after TCRdb ran MiXCR on the 5' RACE reads. The sample yields 1 million or so distinct CDR3 sequences, around 45% seen once. The specimen was blood. These receptor sequences come from a woman in her sixties or seventies in good health.

V and J are TRBV2 and TRBJ1-2, with D uncertain. There are 15 residues in the CDR3. Germline CDR1 is SNHLY and CDR2 is FYNNEI. With 7 bases removed from V and 0 bases from J, the gap between germline ends came to 15 bases. DNA of the CDR3: TGTGCCAGCATTAATAGACACCCGTCTAACTATGGCTACACCTTC. Its translation: CASINRHPSNYGYTF.

This chain's CDR3 is CSASPPTGAEQYF. The CDR3, as DNA: TGCAGTGCCAGTCCCCCCACAGGGGCCGAGCAGTACTTC. This chain links TRBV20-1 with TRBJ2-5, with 7 bases identical to TRBD1. Matching the DNA end better, TRBJ2-7 makes the J call doubtful. There are 13 residues in the CDR3. The germline CDR1 and CDR2 sequences are DFQATT and SNEGSKA (reference sequence).

The rearrangement uses TRBV20-1 and TRBJ2-1, with D maybe TRBD2 (5 bases). Germline CDR1 is DFQATT and CDR2 is SNEGSKA (reference sequence). The CDR3 consists of 11 residues. The chain's CDR3 is CSEQEGNEQFF. The CDR3 bases are TGCAGCGAACAAGAGGGCAATGAGCAGTTCTTC.

This rearrangement joins TRBV7-3 to TRBJ1-2, with D possibly being TRBD1 (5 bases). Germline V gene data show CDR1 as SGHTA and CDR2 as FQGTGA. The V end lost 5 bases, the J end lost 1 base, and 14 bases lay between the germline ends. The CDR3 runs to 15 residues. The CDR3 loop is CASSPGGGDNYGYTF. The CDR3 DNA sequence: TGTGCCAGCAGCCCCGGTGGGGGGGATAACTATGGCTACACCTTC.

This clonotype turned up a few times. This rearrangement joins TRBV7-2 to TRBJ2-1; the D gene is possibly TRBD2 (6 bases). The length of the CDR3 is 16 residues. Germline lookup yields CDR1 SGHTA and CDR2 FQGNSA. V was clipped by 6 bases and J by 1 base, with 16 bases between them. CDR3 in DNA: TGTGCCAGCAGGCAGCTGGGCGGAGGGTCCTACAATGAGCAGTTCTTC. Residues: CASRQLGGGSYNEQFF.

There are a few counts of this clonotype. The rearrangement links TRBV20-1 to TRBJ2-5; D possibly uses TRBD1 or TRBD2 (5 bases each). The end of the DNA is better explained by TRBJ2-7, so the J call may be wrong. This CDR3 has 15 amino acids. CDR1 and CDR2 from the germline V gene are DFQATT and SNEGSKA (reference sequence). In nucleotides, the CDR3 is TGCAGTGCTGAGGGGCTAGCTGTTATCCCCGCCGAGCAGTACTTC. Translation gives CSAEGLAVIPAEQYF.

This clonotype has a handful of counts. CDR3 in DNA: TGCAGTGCTAGAGTGAAACCGGGACAGGGGGTCTACGAGCAGTACTTC. Protein sequence: CSARVKPGQGVYEQYF. This chain links TRBV20-1 with TRBJ2-7, with 11 nucleotides matching TRBD1. In germline, CDR1 is DFQATT, CDR2 SNEGSKA (reference sequence). This CDR3 comprises 16 residues. V shed 1 base, J shed 3 bases, and the junction held 8 bases outside the gene matches.

The chain carries TRBV12-3 or TRBV12-4 and TRBJ2-7, with D possibly matching TRBD2 (6 bases). Trimming shortened V by 5 bases and J by 3 bases, and 14 bases separated the two germline ends. CDR3 length: 14 amino acids. The DNA of the CDR3 is TGTGCCAGCAGTCACACCGGGGGTTTCTACGAGCAGTACTTC. This codes for CASSHTGGFYEQYF.

The J gene is TRBJ2-5, the V gene TRBV12-3 or TRBV12-4; 14 nucleotides line up with TRBD2. CDR3 length: 15 residues. V gave up 7 bases and J gave up 11 bases; unmatched junction bases: 12. The CDR3 DNA is TGTGCCAGCACTCTGACTAGCGGGAGGGCGGGTGAGCAGTACTTC. Residues: CASTLTSGRAGEQYF.

J is TRBJ2-2 and V is TRBV29-1; 8 bases map to TRBD1. J gave up 7 bases and V 6 bases, and 7 bases lay outside the gene matches. The germline V gene has CDR1 SQVTM and CDR2 ANQGSEA. The CDR3 contains 13 residues. The CDR3 DNA reads TGCAGCGTGGTCCGACAGGGGTACGGGGAGCTGTTTTTT. Amino acids: CSVVRQGYGELFF.

This clonotype has just a few counts. The chain joins TRBV27 to TRBJ1-6, with D hard to call. In germline, CDR1 is MNHEY, CDR2 SMNVEV (reference sequence). V shed 6 bases and J shed 7 bases, with 22 bases lying between them. This CDR3 spans 17 amino acids. CDR3 nucleotide sequence: TGTGCCAGCAGACCTGACGGAAAATGGGGTTTGAATTCACCCCTCCACTTT. It codes for CASRPDGKWGLNSPLHF.

V gene TRBV7-2 combines with J gene TRBJ2-1; possible D gene TRBD1, 6 bases. Germline V gene sequence: CDR1 SGHTA, CDR2 FQGNSA. This CDR3 has 15 amino acids. Deletions cut 3 bases from V and 3 bases from J, with 12 bases between. CDR3 in DNA: TGTGCCAGCAGCTTGGCCGGGACACTCTACAATGAGCAGTTCTTC. It encodes CASSLAGTLYNEQFF. Full variable domain (missing parts from reference TRBV7-2 and TRBJ2-1): GAGVSQSPSNKVTEKGKDVELRCDPISGHTALYWYRQSLGQGLEFLIYFQGNSAPDKSGLPSDRFSAERTGGSVSTLTIQRTQQEDSAVYLCASSLAGTLYNEQFFGPGTRLTVL.

The chain links TRBV5-6 to TRBJ2-1; perhaps TRBD2 as D (5 bases). Germline CDR1 and CDR2: SGHDT and YYEEEE. The germline V and J ends were trimmed by 4 bases and 11 bases, with 16 bases remaining between them. The CDR3 is made up of 13 amino acids. CDR3 sequence: CASSATREWKQFF. The CDR3 nucleotides read TGTGCCAGCAGCGCCACGAGGGAATGGAAGCAGTTCTTC.